The TCR beta chain under discussion was sequenced for a study of read filtering for tumor transcriptome and immune sequencing. For the study at large: After DNase treatment, RNA was made into whole-transcriptome libraries.

The library was built from roughly 400 ng RNA with molecular barcoded adaptors for alpha/delta and beta/gamma chains. MiXCR, applied by TCRdb to the reads, yields one record per CDR3 protein. The sample lists more than 45,000 distinct CDR3 sequences; more than 9% were seen once. A remark on this clonotype: Its antigen is not identified. With a much larger clone just one base away, this may be a read error.

The germline CDR1 and CDR2 sequences are WSHSY and SAAADI. After removal of 6 bases from V and 3 bases from J, the junction contained 6 bases not matched to a gene. The CDR3 contains 15 residues. The study, taken as a whole, reports: About 81.9% of IR-seq clonotypes had a single read, yet these held about 3.6% of reads.

At the time of active disease, bone marrow was collected from every patient. The V gene is TRBV10-2, the J gene TRBJ2-2; TRBD2 matches at 8 bases. Sequenced input: a population of CD138-negative cells sorted from bone marrow. The clonotype was recovered from a donor aged 40 or over with multiple myeloma. DNA for the CDR3: TGCGCCAGCAGCCGGCGGGGGGTTGACACCGGGGAGCTGTTTTTT. The encoded protein is CASSRRGVDTGELFF.